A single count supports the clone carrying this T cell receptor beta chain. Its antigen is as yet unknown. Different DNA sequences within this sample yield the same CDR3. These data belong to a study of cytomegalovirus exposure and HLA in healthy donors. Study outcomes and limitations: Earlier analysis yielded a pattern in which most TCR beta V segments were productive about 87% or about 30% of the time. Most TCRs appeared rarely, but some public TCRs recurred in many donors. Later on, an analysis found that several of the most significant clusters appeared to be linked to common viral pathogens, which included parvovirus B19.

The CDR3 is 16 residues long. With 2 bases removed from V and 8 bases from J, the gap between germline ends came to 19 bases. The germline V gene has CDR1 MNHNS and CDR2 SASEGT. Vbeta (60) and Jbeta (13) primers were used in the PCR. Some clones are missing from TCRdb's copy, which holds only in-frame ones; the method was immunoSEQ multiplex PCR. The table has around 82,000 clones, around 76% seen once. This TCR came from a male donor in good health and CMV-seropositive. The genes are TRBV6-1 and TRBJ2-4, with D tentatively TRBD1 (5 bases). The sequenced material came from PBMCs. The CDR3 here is CASSESGAARVDIQYF. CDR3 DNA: TGTGCCAGCAGTGAAAGTGGGGCCGCAAGGGTTGACATTCAGTACTTC.